The 4 T cell receptor beta chains reported below all come from one sample, sequenced in a study of human T cells and chemical hapten exposure. MiXCR, run by TCRdb on the RACE reads, gives a single entry per CDR3 protein. The data show tens of thousands of distinct CDR3 sequences, approximately 10% seen once. Time point meaning: patch test 1, 2 weeks after DPC sensitization. Stated treatment: therapeutic diphenylcyclopropenone sensitization with weekly scalp DPC. The starting material was whole blood, obtained in connection with sensitization to the hapten diphenylcyclopropenone (DPC). Source of these receptors: a woman aged 55-75 years with alopecia areata. Some clones in this sample may be carry-over from other donors' samples.

The J gene is TRBJ1-1, the V gene TRBV10-3; D uncertain. The ends were cut back, 10 bases at V and 3 bases at J, with 15 bases in the middle. The CDR3 sequence is 13 residues long. CDR1 ENHRY and CDR2 SYGVKD come from the germline V gene. CDR3: CATVGRLDTEAFF. For the CDR3, the DNA is TGTGCCACGGTAGGGCGGTTGGACACTGAAGCTTTCTTT.

This clonotype was seen more than once but under ten times. The V call is TRBV11-3, the J call TRBJ2-3, with 11 bases lining up with TRBD1. The ends lost 5 bases at V and 0 bases at J; junction bases unmatched: 1. CDR1 is SGHNT and CDR2 is YENEEA in the germline V gene. The CDR3 extends over 15 amino acids. Written as DNA, the CDR3 is TGTGCCAGCAGCCGGGACAGGGGGAGCACAGATACGCAGTATTTT. Translation: CASSRDRGSTDTQYF. Drawing the rest from reference TRBV11-3 and TRBJ2-3, the complete variable domain is EAGVVQSPRYKIIEKKQPVAFWCNPISGHNTLYWYLQNLGQGPELLIRYENEEAVDDSQLPKDRFSAERLKGVDSTLKIQPAELGDSAVYLCASSRDRGSTDTQYFGPGTRLTVL.

The sample holds many counts of this clonotype. The V and J genes are TRBV7-2 and TRBJ2-1; D is uncertain. V lost 2 bases and J 9 bases, leaving 14 bases between the germline ends. This CDR3 is 14 amino acids long. Per the germline V gene, CDR1 is SGHTA and CDR2 is FQGNSA. The DNA for the CDR3 is TGTGCCAGCAGCTTATTAGGTTCAATCGCTGAGCAGTTCTTC. Translation: CASSLLGSIAEQFF.

At least ten counts were recorded for this clonotype. The V call is TRBV11-2, the J call TRBJ1-5; D is undetermined. Trimming shortened V by 5 bases and J by 0 bases, and 11 bases separated the two germline ends. Germline V gene sequence: CDR1 SGHAT, CDR2 FQNNGV. The CDR3 runs 15 residues. Here the CDR3 DNA reads TGTGCCAGCAGCCCCTCCAGAAATAGCAATCAGCCCCAGCATTTT. Translating gives CASSPSRNSNQPQHF.